These 23 T cell receptor beta chains came from one sample sequenced in a study of T cell repertoires in cytomegalovirus infection. MiXCR, applied by TCRdb to the reads, yields one record per CDR3 protein. The sample carries around 300,000 distinct CDR3 sequences, over 7.5% recorded once. Sequenced: PBMCs. The receptors shown here come from a human donor in good health (CMV status not recorded). Some clones in this sample may be carry-over from other donors' samples.

This chain links TRBV7-2 with TRBJ2-3; maybe TRBD2 (6 bases). Germline loops: CDR1 SGHTA, CDR2 FQGNSA. The CDR3 has 14 residues. V lost 5 bases, J lost 1 base, and 10 bases lay in between. As DNA, the CDR3 is TGTGCCAGCAGCGGGAGGAGGGGCACAGATACGCAGTATTTT. Amino acid sequence: CASSGRRGTDTQYF.

Only a few counts were recorded for this clonotype. The chain uses TRBV6-6 and TRBJ2-7; TRBD1 might be the D (5 bases). This CDR3 spans 11 amino acids. The V gene's germline CDR1 is MNHNY and CDR2 SVGAGI (reference sequence). V was clipped by 7 bases and J by 6 bases, with 10 bases between them. CDR3 sequence reads: CASKVGAEQYF. DNA of the CDR3: TGTGCCAGCAAGGTTGGGGCCGAGCAGTACTTC.

With respect to this clonotype: A clone one base away is much larger, so this may be a read error. The rearrangement uses TRBV12-3 or TRBV12-4 and TRBJ1-2; D is undetermined. This CDR3 region has 13 residues. V dropped 3 bases and J dropped 8 bases, with 13 bases sitting between them. The CDR3 sequence is CASSLVPPEGYTF. DNA for the CDR3: TGTGCCAGCAGTTTGGTGCCCCCGGAAGGCTACACCTTC.

The V and J genes are TRBV30 and TRBJ1-1; 7 nucleotides line up with TRBD1. CDR1 is GTSNPN, CDR2 SVGIG, per germline (reference sequence). This CDR3 has 13 amino acids. V dropped 4 bases and J dropped 1; count of bases not matched to a gene: 3. The CDR3 protein is CAWKKGANTEAFF. The CDR3 DNA reads as TGTGCCTGGAAAAAGGGGGCGAACACTGAAGCTTTCTTT.

This clonotype was detected ten times or more. V and J are TRBV27 and TRBJ2-3; D is perhaps TRBD2 (6 bases). Germline V gene lookup returns CDR1 MNHEY and CDR2 SMNVEV (reference sequence). The CDR3 runs 12 residues. V lost 10 bases to trimming and J lost 8 bases, with 16 bases between them. CDR3 amino acids: CATGRTSGTQYF. CDR3 bases: TGTGCCACTGGGAGGACCTCTGGTACGCAGTATTTT.

This chain joins TRBV25-1 and TRBJ1-1, with no clear D. Germline V gene lookup returns CDR1 MGHDK and CDR2 SYGVNS. This CDR3 region has 11 residues. Trimming removed 10 bases from V and 10 bases from J, with 16 bases in between. The CDR3: CAISGVLRAFF. CDR3 bases: TGTGCCATCTCGGGAGTACTGAGAGCTTTCTTT.

In this sample, this clonotype turned up many times. The rearrangement links TRBV28 to TRBJ2-3; 15 bases match TRBD2. The CDR3 extends over 17 amino acids. J gave up 4 bases and V 4 bases, and 6 bases lay outside the gene matches. Germline lookup yields CDR1 MDHEN and CDR2 SYDVKM. This CDR3 is CASSSRTSGRGPDTQYF. CDR3 sequence (DNA): TGTGCCAGCAGTTCTAGGACTAGCGGGAGGGGGCCAGATACGCAGTATTTT. The full variable domain, completed using reference TRBV28 and TRBJ2-3, is DVKVTQSSRYLVKRTGEKVFLECVQDMDHENMFWYRQDPGLGLRLIYFSYDVKMKEKGDIPEGYSVSREKKERFSLILESASTNQTSMYLCASSSRTSGRGPDTQYFGPGTRLTVL.

The V gene is TRBV28, the J gene TRBJ1-1; TRBD1 agrees at 7 bases. Looked up from germline, CDR1 is MDHEN and CDR2 is SYDVKM. This CDR3 is built from 14 residues. V trimming: 6 bases; J trimming: 6 bases; junction bases outside the gene matches: 10. In DNA form, the CDR3 reads TGTGCCAGCAGCCGCCAAGACAGGGTCCCTGAAGCTTTCTTT. Its protein product is CASSRQDRVPEAFF.

This clonotype turned up a few times. The rearrangement joins TRBV6-2 or TRBV6-3 to TRBJ2-1; perhaps TRBD2 as D (6 bases). The CDR3 length is 14 residues. The germline V gene has CDR1 MNHEY and CDR2 SVGEGT. V lost 7 bases, J lost 3 bases, and 13 bases lay in between. CDR3 sequence: CASTPWGLYNEQFF. In DNA form, the CDR3 reads TGTGCCAGCACCCCGTGGGGACTCTACAATGAGCAGTTCTTC.

This clonotype was found many times. The chain uses TRBV7-2 and TRBJ1-2; D ambiguous. Germline CDR1 reads SGHTA; CDR2 reads FQGNSA. Trimming pared 3 bases from V and 1 base from J, leaving 9 bases between. This CDR3 has 14 amino acids. The CDR3 is CASSFTLDNYGYTF. In nucleotides, the CDR3 is TGTGCCAGCAGCTTCACACTGGATAACTATGGCTACACCTTC.

This clonotype came up a few times. The chain uses TRBV6-6 and TRBJ2-7; 9 bases agree with TRBD1. With 6 bases clipped from V and 4 bases from J, the junction kept 13 bases outside the gene matches. The CDR3 extends over 16 amino acids. Germline assignment: CDR1 MNHNY and CDR2 SVGAGI (reference sequence). CDR3 sequence reads: CASSRPTGTGTYEQYF. The CDR3 region has the DNA TGTGCCAGCAGCCGTCCCACCGGGACAGGGACGTACGAGCAGTACTTC.

With respect to this clonotype: This sequence may be a read error, since a much larger clone differs from it by one base. This rearrangement joins TRBV11-3 to TRBJ1-5; D unresolved. The CDR3 totals 16 residues. From germline, CDR1 is SGHNT and CDR2 YENEEA. The CDR3 bases are TGTGCCAGCAGGGCTTGGAAGAGACCAGCGAATCAGCCCCAGCGTTTT. Amino acid sequence: CASRAWKRPANQPQRF.

This clonotype was recorded at least ten times. CDR3 coding DNA: TGTGCCAGCAGCTTAGTCCCAGGGGGGGGCTCTGCGAACAATGAGCAGTTCTTC. Translation gives CASSLVPGGGSANNEQFF. The chain uses TRBV7-2 and TRBJ2-1; D is possibly TRBD1 or TRBD2 (7 bases each). CDR3 length: 18 amino acids. Germline V gene data show CDR1 as SGHTA and CDR2 as FQGNSA. V lost 1 base and J lost 5, with 21 bases in between.

At least ten counts were recorded for this clonotype. The chain carries TRBV7-2 and TRBJ2-1; D possibly uses TRBD1 or TRBD2 (5 bases each). Germline values: CDR1 SGHTA, CDR2 FQGNSA. The CDR3 runs 17 residues. The ends were cut back, 5 bases at V and 5 bases at J, with 22 bases in the middle. The CDR3 spells CASSTSLGTVRNNEQFF. The CDR3, as DNA: TGTGCCAGCAGCACATCCCTCGGGACCGTTAGGAACAATGAGCAGTTCTTC.

This clonotype occurred a few times. V is TRBV9 and J is TRBJ1-4; D remains ambiguous. This CDR3 comprises 15 residues. CDR1 is SGDLS and CDR2 is YYNGEE in the germline V gene. Trimming shortened V by 3 bases and J by 0 bases, and 9 bases separated the two germline ends. The CDR3 coding sequence is TGTGCCAGCAGCGAGGGCAGAGCAACTAATGAAAAACTGTTTTTT. This codes for CASSEGRATNEKLFF.

The rearrangement uses TRBV27 and TRBJ2-4; D perhaps matches TRBD1 (7 bases). This CDR3 contains 16 residues. The germline V gene encodes CDR1 MNHEY and CDR2 SMNVEV (reference sequence). V was cut by 3 bases and J by 0 bases, with 12 bases left in between. In DNA, the CDR3 is TGTGCCAGCAGTTTGAGGCAGGGGGGAGCCAAAAACATTCAGTACTTC. Its translation is CASSLRQGGAKNIQYF.

There are a few counts of this clonotype. The chain links TRBV6-5 to TRBJ2-7; 9 bases are shared with TRBD1. Germline CDR1 and CDR2: MNHEY and SVGAGI. This CDR3 comprises 14 residues. V lost 8 bases to trimming and J lost 4 bases; unmatched junction nucleotides: 9. CDR3 DNA sequence: TGTGCCAGCGGGGACAGGGCCGGTGGGTACGAGCAGTACTTC. As protein: CASGDRAGGYEQYF.

This clonotype was recorded a few times. V gene TRBV11-2 combines with J gene TRBJ2-3; D is perhaps TRBD1 or TRBD2 (5 bases each). V was clipped by 5 bases and J by 3 bases, with 15 bases between them. CDR1 SGHAT and CDR2 FQNNGV come from the germline V gene. The CDR3 loop spans 15 amino acids. CDR3 DNA sequence: TGTGCCAGCAGCCACCCCGGGACGGTTACAGATACGCAGTATTTT. It yields the protein CASSHPGTVTDTQYF.

The rearrangement joins TRBV20-1 to TRBJ2-7, with unresolved D. The CDR3 runs to 14 residues. The V gene's germline CDR1 is DFQATT and CDR2 SNEGSKA (reference sequence). Between the trimmed V and J ends, which lost 4 bases and 2 bases, there was a span of 15 bases. CDR3 coding DNA: TGCAGTGCTAAAGGTCTGACCCCCACCTACGAGCAGTACTTC. This sequence encodes CSAKGLTPTYEQYF.

The genes are TRBV4-2 and TRBJ2-1; 7 bases map to TRBD2. Germline lookup yields CDR1 LGHNA and CDR2 YNFKEQ. The CDR3 consists of 16 residues. Germline trimming cut 4 bases from V and 2 bases from J; bases unmatched to any gene: 8. CDR3 loop: CASSPAAGDTYNEQFF. CDR3 DNA sequence: TGTGCCAGCAGCCCGGCCGCGGGAGACACCTACAATGAGCAGTTCTTC.

This clonotype was recorded only once. The J gene is TRBJ1-2, the V gene TRBV3-1; no clear D gene. The CDR3 is made up of 14 amino acids. Trimming removed 1 base from V and 2 bases from J, with 8 bases in between. CDR1 and CDR2 from the germline V gene are LGHDT and YNNKEL (reference sequence). The CDR3 reads CASSQALLNYGYTF. In nucleotides, the CDR3 is TGTGCCAGCAGCCAAGCCTTACTGAACTATGGCTACACCTTC.

This clonotype has more than one count but fewer than ten. V gene TRBV11-2 combines with J gene TRBJ2-2; 8 nucleotides agree with TRBD1. V shed 8 bases and J 2 bases; nucleotides not matched to a gene: 4. There are 14 residues in the CDR3. CDR1 and CDR2 from the germline V gene are SGHAT and FQNNGV. CDR3 in DNA: TGTGCCAGCGCGGGACAGGTCAACACCGGGGAGCTGTTTTTT. Translated, it gives CASAGQVNTGELFF. Drawing the rest from reference TRBV11-2 and TRBJ2-2, the complete variable domain is EAGVAQSPRYKIIEKRQSVAFWCNPISGHATLYWYQQILGQGPKLLIQFQNNGVVDDSQLPKDRFSAERLKGVDSTLKIQPAKLEDSAVYLCASAGQVNTGELFFGEGSRLTVL.

This clonotype was counted only a few times. The V gene is TRBV7-9, the J gene TRBJ2-3; TRBD1 is a possible D gene (6 bases). CDR1 is SEHNR, CDR2 FQNEAQ, per germline (reference sequence). Trimming removed 5 bases from V and 5 bases from J, with 11 bases in between. This CDR3 region has 13 residues. The chain's CDR3 is CASSRQAGDTQYF. DNA of the CDR3: TGTGCCAGCAGCCGACAGGCCGGAGATACGCAGTATTTT.